These 2 T cell receptor beta chains share one sample of origin, sequenced in a study of blood T cell repertoires in COVID-19. Profiling relied on immunoSEQ multiplex PCR, and the TCRdb table lists in-frame clones only, not all of them. The sample has some 170,000 clones; 82% are singletons. Source material: peripheral blood. The receptors stem from an older woman with acute or convalescent COVID-19.

This chain connects TRBV7-2 to TRBJ1-4, with a possible D match to TRBD1 (6 bases). CDR3 size: 15 residues. Trimming cost V 4 bases and J 1 base, with 10 bases left between them. The V gene's germline CDR1 is SGHTA and CDR2 FQGNSA. This CDR3 reads CASSWGRGTNEKLFF. CDR3 sequence (DNA): TGTGCCAGCAGCTGGGGCAGGGGAACTAATGAAAAACTGTTTTTT.

The genes are TRBV28 and TRBJ2-3, with D tentatively TRBD2 (6 bases). Germline loops: CDR1 MDHEN, CDR2 SYDVKM. There are 14 residues in the CDR3. V was pared by 2 bases and J by 9 bases, with 15 bases between. The CDR3 DNA is TGTGCCAGCAGTTTAGGAGGGCCCGTTTACACGCAGTATTTT. This sequence encodes CASSLGGPVYTQYF.